This T cell receptor (beta chain) is from a study of shared clonotypes between healthy human individuals. Naive CD8 cells, CD45RO-negative and positively selected for CCR7, excluded terminally differentiated effector memory CD45RA+ cells. Genomic DNA (from each subset) was split evenly across several immunoSEQ plates. Only in-frame clones appear in the TCRdb table, and some are missing; sequencing was by immunoSEQ multiplex PCR. The table records around 550,000 clones, roughly 96% of them present only once. Worth noting for this clone: The same CDR3 can be traced to other DNA sequences in this sample.

Germline CDR1 reads DFQATT; CDR2 reads SNEGSKA (reference sequence). The CDR3 totals 10 residues. The clonotype comes from a woman in her 30s in good health. The sequencing sample was made of naive CD8+ T cells sorted from blood. The chain carries TRBV20-1 and TRBJ2-7, with 9 bases matching TRBD2. CDR3 DNA: TGCAGCGCGGGGGGGTATGAGCAGTACTTC. It is translated as CSAGGYEQYF.